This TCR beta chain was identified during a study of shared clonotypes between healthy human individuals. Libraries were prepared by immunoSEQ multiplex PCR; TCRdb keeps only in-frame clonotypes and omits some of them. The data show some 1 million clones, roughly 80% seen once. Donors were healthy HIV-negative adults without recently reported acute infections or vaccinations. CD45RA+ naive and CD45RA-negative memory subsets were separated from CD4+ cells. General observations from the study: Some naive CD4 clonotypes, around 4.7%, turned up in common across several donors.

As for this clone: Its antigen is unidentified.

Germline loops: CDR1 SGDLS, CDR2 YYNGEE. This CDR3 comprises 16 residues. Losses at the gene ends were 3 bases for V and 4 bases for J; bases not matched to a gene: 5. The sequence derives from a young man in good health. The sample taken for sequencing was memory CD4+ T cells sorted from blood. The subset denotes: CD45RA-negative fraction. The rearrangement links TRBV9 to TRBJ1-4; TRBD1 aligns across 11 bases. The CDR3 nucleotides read TGTGCCAGCAGCGCGGACAGGGGGCGCGGTAATGAAAAACTGTTTTTT. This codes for CASSADRGRGNEKLFF.